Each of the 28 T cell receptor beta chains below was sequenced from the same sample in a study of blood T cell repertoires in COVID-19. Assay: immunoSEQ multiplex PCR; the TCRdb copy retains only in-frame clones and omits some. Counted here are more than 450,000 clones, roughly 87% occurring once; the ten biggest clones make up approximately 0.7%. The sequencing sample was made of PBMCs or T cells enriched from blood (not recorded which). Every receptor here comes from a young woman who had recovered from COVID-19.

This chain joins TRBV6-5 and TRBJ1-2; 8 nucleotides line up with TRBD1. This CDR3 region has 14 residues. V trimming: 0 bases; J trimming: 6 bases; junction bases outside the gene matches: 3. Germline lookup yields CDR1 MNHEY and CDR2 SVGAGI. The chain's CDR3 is CASSYSGQGNGYTF. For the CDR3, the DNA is TGTGCCAGCAGTTACTCCGGACAGGGAAATGGCTACACCTTC.

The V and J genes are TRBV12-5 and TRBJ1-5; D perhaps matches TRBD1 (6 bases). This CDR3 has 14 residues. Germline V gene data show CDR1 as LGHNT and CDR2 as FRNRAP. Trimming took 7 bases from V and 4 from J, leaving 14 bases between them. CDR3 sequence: CASAPGHPNQPQHF. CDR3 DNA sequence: TGTGCTAGTGCCCCGGGACATCCGAATCAGCCCCAGCATTTT.

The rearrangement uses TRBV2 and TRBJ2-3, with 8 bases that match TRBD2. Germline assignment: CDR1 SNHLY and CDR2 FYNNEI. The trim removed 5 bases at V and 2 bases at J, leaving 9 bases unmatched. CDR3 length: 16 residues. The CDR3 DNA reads TGTGCCAGCAGTTTTATTAGCGGGGCCCTCACAGATACGCAGTATTTT. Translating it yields CASSFISGALTDTQYF.

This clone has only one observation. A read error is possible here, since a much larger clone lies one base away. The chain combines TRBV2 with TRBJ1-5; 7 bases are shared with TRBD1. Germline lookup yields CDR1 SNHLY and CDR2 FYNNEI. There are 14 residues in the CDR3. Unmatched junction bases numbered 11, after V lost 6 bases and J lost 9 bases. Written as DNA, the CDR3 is TGTGCCAGCAGGGGACAGTCTTTGGTGCGGCCCCAGCATTTT. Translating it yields CASRGQSLVRPQHF.

The CDR3 here is CAWDRGGELFF. The CDR3 coding sequence is TGTGCCTGGGACAGGGGCGGGGAGCTGTTTTTT. The chain employs TRBV30 and TRBJ2-2; 8 bases fit TRBD1. Losses at the gene ends were 5 bases for V and 7 bases for J; bases not matched to a gene: 0. The length of the CDR3 is 11 residues. The germline V gene encodes CDR1 GTSNPN and CDR2 SVGIG (reference sequence).

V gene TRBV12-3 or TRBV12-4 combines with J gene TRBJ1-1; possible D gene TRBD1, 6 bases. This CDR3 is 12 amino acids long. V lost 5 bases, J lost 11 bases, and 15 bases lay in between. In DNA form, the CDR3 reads TGTGCCAGCAGTCCGGGACAAACGGCGGCTTTCTTT. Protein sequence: CASSPGQTAAFF.

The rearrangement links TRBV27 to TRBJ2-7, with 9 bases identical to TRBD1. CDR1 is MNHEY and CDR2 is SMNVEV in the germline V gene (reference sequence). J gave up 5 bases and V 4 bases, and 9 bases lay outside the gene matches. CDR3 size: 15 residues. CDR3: CASSSIRDRVNEQYF. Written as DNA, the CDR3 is TGTGCCAGCAGTTCGATCCGGGACAGGGTAAACGAGCAGTACTTC.

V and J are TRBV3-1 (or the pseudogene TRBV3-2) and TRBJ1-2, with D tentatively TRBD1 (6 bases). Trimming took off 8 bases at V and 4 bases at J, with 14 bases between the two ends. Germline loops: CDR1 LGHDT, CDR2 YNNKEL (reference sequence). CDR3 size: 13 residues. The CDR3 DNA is TGTGCCAGCGGTTTACGGGACACCTATGGCTACACCTTC. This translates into CASGLRDTYGYTF.

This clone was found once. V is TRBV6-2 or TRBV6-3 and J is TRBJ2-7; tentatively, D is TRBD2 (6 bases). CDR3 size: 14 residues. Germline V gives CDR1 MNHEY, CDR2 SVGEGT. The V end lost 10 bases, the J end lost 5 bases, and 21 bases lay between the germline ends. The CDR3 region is CATIPWGRSDEQYF. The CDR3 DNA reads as TGTGCCACCATCCCCTGGGGGAGGTCTGACGAGCAGTACTTC.

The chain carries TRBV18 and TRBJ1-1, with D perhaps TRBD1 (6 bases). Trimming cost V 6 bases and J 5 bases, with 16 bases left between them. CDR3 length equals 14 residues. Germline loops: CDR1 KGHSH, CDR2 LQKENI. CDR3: CASSPTGWRTEAFF. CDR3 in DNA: TGTGCCAGCTCCCCCACAGGGTGGAGAACTGAAGCTTTCTTT.

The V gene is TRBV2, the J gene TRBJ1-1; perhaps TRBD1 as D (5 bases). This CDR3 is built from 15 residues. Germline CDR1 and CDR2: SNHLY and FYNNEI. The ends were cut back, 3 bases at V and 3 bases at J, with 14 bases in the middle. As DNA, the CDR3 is TGTGCCAGCAGTGATCAGGAGGGGTGGGACACTGAAGCTTTCTTT. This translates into CASSDQEGWDTEAFF.

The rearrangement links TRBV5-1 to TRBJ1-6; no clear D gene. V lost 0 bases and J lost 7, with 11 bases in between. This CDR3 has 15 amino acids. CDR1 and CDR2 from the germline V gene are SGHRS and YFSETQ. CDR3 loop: CASSLERGQNSPLHF. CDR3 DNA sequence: TGCGCCAGCAGCTTGGAGAGAGGCCAGAATTCACCCCTCCACTTT.

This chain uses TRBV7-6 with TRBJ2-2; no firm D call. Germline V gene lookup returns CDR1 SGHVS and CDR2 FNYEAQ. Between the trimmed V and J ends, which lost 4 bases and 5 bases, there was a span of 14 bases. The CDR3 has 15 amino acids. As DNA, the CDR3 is TGTGCCAGCAGCTCCCAAGCAGGTCTGACCGGGGAGCTGTTTTTT. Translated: CASSSQAGLTGELFF.

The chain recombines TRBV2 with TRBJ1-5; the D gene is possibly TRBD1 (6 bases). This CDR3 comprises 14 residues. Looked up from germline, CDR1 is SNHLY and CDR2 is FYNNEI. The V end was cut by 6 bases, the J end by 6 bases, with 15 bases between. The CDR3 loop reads CASRDGGAGQPQHF. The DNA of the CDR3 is TGTGCCAGCAGGGATGGGGGGGCCGGTCAGCCCCAGCATTTT.

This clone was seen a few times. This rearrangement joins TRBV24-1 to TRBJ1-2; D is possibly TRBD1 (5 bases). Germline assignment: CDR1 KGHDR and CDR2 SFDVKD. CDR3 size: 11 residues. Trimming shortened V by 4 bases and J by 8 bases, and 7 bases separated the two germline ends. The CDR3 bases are TGTGCCACCAGTGAAGGGGTCGGCTACACCTTC. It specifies CATSEGVGYTF.

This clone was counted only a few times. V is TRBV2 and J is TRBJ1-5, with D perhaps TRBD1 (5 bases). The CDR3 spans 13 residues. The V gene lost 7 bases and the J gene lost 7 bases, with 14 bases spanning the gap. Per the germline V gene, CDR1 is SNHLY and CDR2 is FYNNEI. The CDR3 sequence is CASNVGDGQPQHF. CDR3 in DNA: TGTGCCAGCAACGTAGGGGATGGGCAGCCCCAGCATTTT.

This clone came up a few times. The CDR3: CASSQTGEEGNSPLHF. The CDR3 coding sequence is TGCGCCAGCAGCCAGACCGGGGAGGAAGGTAATTCACCCCTCCACTTT. The J gene is TRBJ1-6, the V gene TRBV5-1; D call uncertain. This CDR3 is built from 16 residues. Germline values: CDR1 SGHRS, CDR2 YFSETQ. V lost 4 bases and J 6 bases, leaving 17 bases between the germline ends.

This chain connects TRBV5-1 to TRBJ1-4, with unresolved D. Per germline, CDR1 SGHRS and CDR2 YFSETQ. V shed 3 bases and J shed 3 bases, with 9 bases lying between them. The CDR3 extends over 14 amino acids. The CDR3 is CASSSASSNEKLFF. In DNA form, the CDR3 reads TGCGCCAGCAGCTCCGCGAGCTCTAATGAAAAACTGTTTTTT. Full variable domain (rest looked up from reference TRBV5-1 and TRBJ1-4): KAGVTQTPRYLIKTRGQQVTLSCSPISGHRSVSWYQQTPGQGLQFLFEYFSETQRNKGNFPGRFSGRQFSNSRSEMNVSTLELGDSALYLCASSSASSNEKLFFGSGTQLSVL.

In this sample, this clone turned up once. The CDR3 DNA is TGCGCCAGCAGCCGTTTCGGACAGGGAGAAACCGGGGAGCTGTTTTTT. Protein product: CASSRFGQGETGELFF. The V and J genes are TRBV10-1 and TRBJ2-2; 8 bases align to TRBD1. In germline, CDR1 is WNHNN, CDR2 SYGVQD (reference sequence). The junction had 11 bases not matched to a gene; V was cut back by 6 bases and J by 5 bases. The CDR3 runs to 16 residues.

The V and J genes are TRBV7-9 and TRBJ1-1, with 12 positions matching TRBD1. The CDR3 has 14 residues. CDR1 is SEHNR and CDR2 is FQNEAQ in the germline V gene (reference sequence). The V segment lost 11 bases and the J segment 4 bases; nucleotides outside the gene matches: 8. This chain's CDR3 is CAGGQGAWRTEAFF. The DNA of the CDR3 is TGTGCCGGGGGACAGGGGGCTTGGCGCACTGAAGCTTTCTTT.

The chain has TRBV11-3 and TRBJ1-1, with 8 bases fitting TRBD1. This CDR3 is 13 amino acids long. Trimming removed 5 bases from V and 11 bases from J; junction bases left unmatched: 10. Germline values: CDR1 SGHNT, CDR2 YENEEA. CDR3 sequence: CASSLGQGEGAFF. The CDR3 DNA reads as TGTGCCAGCAGCCTCGGACAGGGTGAGGGTGCTTTCTTT.

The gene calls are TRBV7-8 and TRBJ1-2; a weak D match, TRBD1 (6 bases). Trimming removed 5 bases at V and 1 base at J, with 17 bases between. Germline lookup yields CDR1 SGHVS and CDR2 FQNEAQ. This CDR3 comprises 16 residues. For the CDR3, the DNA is TGTGCCAGCAGCCCGGACAGCTCCCCGATTAACTATGGCTACACCTTC. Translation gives CASSPDSSPINYGYTF. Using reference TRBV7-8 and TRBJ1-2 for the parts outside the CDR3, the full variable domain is GAGVSQSPRYKVAKRGQDVALRCDPISGHVSLFWYQQALGQGPEFLTYFQNEAQLDKSGLPSDRFFAERPEGSVSTLKIQRTQQEDSAVYLCASSPDSSPINYGYTFGSGTRLTVV.

The CDR3 is CASSLHRDRESPLHF. The CDR3 DNA follows: TGTGCCAGCAGCCTCCATCGGGATCGGGAATCACCCCTCCACTTT. The chain couples TRBV3-1 (or the pseudogene TRBV3-2) to TRBJ1-6; no clear D gene. Germline values: CDR1 LGHDT, CDR2 YNNKEL (reference sequence). V dropped 4 bases and J dropped 10 bases, with 17 bases sitting between them. The CDR3 covers 15 residues.

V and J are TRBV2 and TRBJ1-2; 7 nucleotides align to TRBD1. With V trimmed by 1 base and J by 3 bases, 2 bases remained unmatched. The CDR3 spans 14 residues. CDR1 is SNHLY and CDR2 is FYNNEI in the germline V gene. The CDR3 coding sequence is TGTGCCAGCAGTGAAGGGGACAGATACTATGGCTACACCTTC. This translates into CASSEGDRYYGYTF. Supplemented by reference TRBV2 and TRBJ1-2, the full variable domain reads EPEVTQTPSHQVTQMGQEVILRCVPISNHLYFYWYRQILGQKVEFLVSFYNNEISEKSEIFDDQFSVERPDGSNFTLKIRSTKLEDSAMYFCASSEGDRYYGYTFGSGTRLTVV.

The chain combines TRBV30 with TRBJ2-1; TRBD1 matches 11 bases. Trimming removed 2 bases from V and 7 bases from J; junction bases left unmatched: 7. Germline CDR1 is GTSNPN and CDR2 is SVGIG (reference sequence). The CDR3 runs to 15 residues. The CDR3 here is CAWSMGQGEGNEQFF. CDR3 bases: TGTGCCTGGAGTATGGGACAGGGGGAAGGAAATGAGCAGTTCTTC.

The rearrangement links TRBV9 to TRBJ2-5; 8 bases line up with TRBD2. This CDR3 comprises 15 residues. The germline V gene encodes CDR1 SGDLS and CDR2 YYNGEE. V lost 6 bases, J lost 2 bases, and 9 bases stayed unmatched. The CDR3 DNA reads TGTGCCAGCACCGCTAGCGGGTGGCCTCAAGAGACCCAGTACTTC. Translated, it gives CASTASGWPQETQYF.

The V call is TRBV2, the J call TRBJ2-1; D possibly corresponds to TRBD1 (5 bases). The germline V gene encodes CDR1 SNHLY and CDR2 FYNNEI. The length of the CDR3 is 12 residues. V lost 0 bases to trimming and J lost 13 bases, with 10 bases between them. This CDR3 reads CASSEAGDLQFF. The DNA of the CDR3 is TGTGCCAGCAGTGAAGCAGGGGATTTACAGTTCTTC.

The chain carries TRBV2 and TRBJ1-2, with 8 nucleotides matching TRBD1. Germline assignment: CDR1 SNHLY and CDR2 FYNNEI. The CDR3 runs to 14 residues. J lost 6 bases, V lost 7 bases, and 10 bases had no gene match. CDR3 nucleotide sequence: TGTGCCAGCAATCCGGACAGGGTGAGGGATGGCTACACCTTC. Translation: CASNPDRVRDGYTF. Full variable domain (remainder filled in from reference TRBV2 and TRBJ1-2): EPEVTQTPSHQVTQMGQEVILRCVPISNHLYFYWYRQILGQKVEFLVSFYNNEISEKSEIFDDQFSVERPDGSNFTLKIRSTKLEDSAMYFCASNPDRVRDGYTFGSGTRLTVV.